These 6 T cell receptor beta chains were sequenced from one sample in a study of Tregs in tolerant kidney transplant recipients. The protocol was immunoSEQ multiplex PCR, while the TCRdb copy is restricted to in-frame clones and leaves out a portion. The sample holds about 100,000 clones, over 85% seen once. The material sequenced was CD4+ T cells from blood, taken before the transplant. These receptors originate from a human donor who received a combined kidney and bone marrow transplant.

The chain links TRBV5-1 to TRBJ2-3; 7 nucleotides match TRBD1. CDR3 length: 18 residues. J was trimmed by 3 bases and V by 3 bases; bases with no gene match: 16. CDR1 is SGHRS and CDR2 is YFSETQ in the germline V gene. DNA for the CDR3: TGCGCCAGCAGCTCGTCCGGGACAGCCCTCTCGGGGACAGATACGCAGTATTTT. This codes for CASSSSGTALSGTDTQYF. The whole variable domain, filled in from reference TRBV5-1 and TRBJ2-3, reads KAGVTQTPRYLIKTRGQQVTLSCSPISGHRSVSWYQQTPGQGLQFLFEYFSETQRNKGNFPGRFSGRQFSNSRSEMNVSTLELGDSALYLCASSSSGTALSGTDTQYFGPGTRLTVL.

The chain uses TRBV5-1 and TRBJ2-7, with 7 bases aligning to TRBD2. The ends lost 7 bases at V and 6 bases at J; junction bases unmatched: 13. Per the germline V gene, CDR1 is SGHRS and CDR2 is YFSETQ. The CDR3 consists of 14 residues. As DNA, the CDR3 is TGCGCCAGCGGGGGAGGACTAGAGGTTCGCGAGCAGTACTTC. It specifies CASGGGLEVREQYF.

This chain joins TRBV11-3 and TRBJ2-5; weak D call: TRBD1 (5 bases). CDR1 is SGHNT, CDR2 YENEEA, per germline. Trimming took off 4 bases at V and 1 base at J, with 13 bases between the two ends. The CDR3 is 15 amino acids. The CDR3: CASSSRQGTQETQYF. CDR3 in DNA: TGTGCCAGCAGCTCGCGGCAGGGTACCCAAGAGACCCAGTACTTC.

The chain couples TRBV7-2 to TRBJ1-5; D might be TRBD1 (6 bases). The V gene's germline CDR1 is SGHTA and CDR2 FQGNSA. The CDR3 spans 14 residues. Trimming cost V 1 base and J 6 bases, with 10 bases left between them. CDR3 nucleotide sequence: TGTGCCAGCAGCTTAGGAGGGGGTGGTCAGCCCCAGCATTTT. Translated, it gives CASSLGGGGQPQHF.

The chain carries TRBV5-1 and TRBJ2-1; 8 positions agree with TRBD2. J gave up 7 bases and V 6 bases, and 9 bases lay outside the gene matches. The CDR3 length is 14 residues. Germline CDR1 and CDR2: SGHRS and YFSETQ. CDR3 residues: CASTRDSGENEQFF. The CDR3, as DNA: TGCGCCAGCACTAGGGATAGCGGGGAAAATGAGCAGTTCTTC.

CDR3 residues: CASSQQGDTEAFF. CDR3 nucleotide sequence: TGTGCCAGCAGCCAGCAGGGTGACACTGAAGCTTTCTTT. The rearrangement uses TRBV7-9 and TRBJ1-1, with D possibly TRBD1 on 5 matching bases. Trimming stripped 5 bases from V and 3 bases from J, with 10 bases between. CDR1 is SEHNR and CDR2 is FQNEAQ in the germline V gene (reference sequence). This CDR3 contains 13 residues.